These T cell receptor beta chains were read from a single sample in a study of brain metastases from non-small cell lung cancer. Clones were sequenced by immunoSEQ multiplex PCR, and TCRdb holds only the in-frame ones, with some missing. The sample records roughly 540 clones, 85% being singletons. The sample taken for sequencing was tissue from a brain metastasis. These receptors were taken from a donor at least 40 years old with non-small cell lung cancer. Each CDR3 is given with its conserved first and last residue. D genes are given only for firm matches. Clone size appears in some rows only: once, few, many, or a class for an expanded clone.

clone size: -
CDR3 length: 15
J gene: TRBJ1-2
V gene: TRBV6-5
D gene: -
CDR3 protein: CASRQETGLYYGYTF
CDR3 DNA: TGTGCCAGCAGACAAGAAACAGGGCTTTACTATGGCTACACCTTC

clone size: -
CDR3 length: 13
J gene: TRBJ1-5
V gene: TRBV2
D gene: -
CDR3 protein: CASNKNSNQPQHF
CDR3 DNA: TGTGCCAGCAACAAGAATAGCAATCAGCCCCAGCATTTT

clone size: -
CDR3 length: 15
J gene: TRBJ2-1
V gene: TRBV2
D gene: TRBD1
CDR3 protein: CASLGGQENAGRQFF
CDR3 DNA: TGTGCCAGCCTGGGGGGACAGGAAAACGCCGGGAGGCAGTTCTTC

clone size: -
CDR3 length: 15
J gene: TRBJ2-1
V gene: TRBV6-5
D gene: TRBD2
CDR3 protein: CASTAGTRFTNEQFF
CDR3 DNA: TGTGCCAGCACCGCCGGGACTAGATTTACTAATGAGCAGTTCTTC

clone size: -
CDR3 length: 13
J gene: TRBJ1-1
V gene: TRBV27
D gene: -
CDR3 protein: CASSAREDTEAFF
CDR3 DNA: TGTGCCAGCAGTGCGCGGGAGGACACTGAAGCTTTCTTT

clone size: -
CDR3 length: 14
J gene: TRBJ2-5
V gene: TRBV18
D gene: -
CDR3 protein: CASSPGGNQETQYF
CDR3 DNA: TGTGCCAGCTCCCCCGGAGGTAACCAAGAGACCCAGTACTTC

clone size: -
CDR3 length: 13
J gene: TRBJ1-1
V gene: TRBV7-9
D gene: -
CDR3 protein: CASSAKGFIEAFF
CDR3 DNA: TGTGCCAGCAGCGCTAAGGGTTTTATTGAAGCTTTCTTT

clone size: -
CDR3 length: 12
J gene: TRBJ2-7
V gene: TRBV7-8
D gene: -
CDR3 protein: CASSLFTTEQYF
CDR3 DNA: TGTGCCAGCAGCTTGTTTACAACCGAGCAGTACTTC

clone size: -
CDR3 length: 16
J gene: TRBJ2-3
V gene: TRBV11-3
D gene: -
CDR3 protein: CASSLGWGVVTDTQYF
CDR3 DNA: TGTGCCAGCAGCCTAGGTTGGGGGGTCGTCACAGATACGCAGTATTTT

clone size: -
CDR3 length: 13
J gene: TRBJ2-1
V gene: TRBV5-1
D gene: -
CDR3 protein: CASSLQGINEQFF
CDR3 DNA: TGCGCTAGCAGTTTACAGGGTATCAATGAGCAGTTCTTC

clone size: -
CDR3 length: 15
J gene: TRBJ1-2
V gene: TRBV3-1/TRBV3-2
D gene: -
CDR3 protein: CASSQGPWVGTPPDF
CDR3 DNA: TGTGCCAGCAGCCAAGGACCGTGGGTTGGGACGCCTCCAGATTTC

clone size: -
CDR3 length: 18
J gene: TRBJ1-3
V gene: TRBV2
D gene: TRBD1
CDR3 protein: CASRWDRERGDSGNTIYF
CDR3 DNA: TGTGCCAGCCGGTGGGACAGGGAGAGAGGAGACTCTGGAAACACCATATATTTT

clone size: -
CDR3 length: 16
J gene: TRBJ1-4
V gene: TRBV3-1/TRBV3-2
D gene: -
CDR3 protein: CASSPVGLATNEKLFF
CDR3 DNA: TGTGCCAGCAGCCCTGTCGGGCTAGCAACTAATGAAAAACTGTTTTTT

clone size: once
CDR3 length: 14
J gene: TRBJ1-6
V gene: TRBV5-4
D gene: -
CDR3 protein: CASSLGHTDSPLHF
CDR3 DNA: TGTGCCAGCAGCTTAGGACATACAGATTCACCCCTCCACTTT

clone size: -
CDR3 length: 13
J gene: TRBJ2-7
V gene: TRBV3-1/TRBV3-2
D gene: -
CDR3 protein: CASSPGYWDEQYF
CDR3 DNA: TGTGCCAGCAGCCCCGGATATTGGGACGAGCAGTACTTC

clone size: -
CDR3 length: 14
J gene: TRBJ1-2
V gene: TRBV15
D gene: -
CDR3 protein: CATSRDRGARGYTF
CDR3 DNA: TGTGCCACCAGCAGAGATAGGGGGGCGCGTGGCTACACCTTC

clone size: -
CDR3 length: 12
J gene: TRBJ1-1
V gene: TRBV7-9
D gene: -
CDR3 protein: CASSPHGVEAFF
CDR3 DNA: TGTGCCAGCAGCCCACATGGGGTAGAGGCTTTCTTT

clone size: -
CDR3 length: 18
J gene: TRBJ2-5
V gene: TRBV14
D gene: TRBD2
CDR3 protein: CASSPGLAGVAGQETQYF
CDR3 DNA: TGTGCCAGCAGCCCTGGACTAGCGGGGGTGGCAGGACAAGAGACCCAGTACTTC

clone size: -
CDR3 length: 13
J gene: TRBJ2-3
V gene: TRBV3-1/TRBV3-2
D gene: -
CDR3 protein: CASSQLSRDTQYF
CDR3 DNA: TGTGCCAGCAGCCAATTGAGCCGGGATACGCAGTATTTT

clone size: few
CDR3 length: 14
J gene: TRBJ2-3
V gene: TRBV28
D gene: -
CDR3 protein: CASSPARGADTQYF
CDR3 DNA: TGTGCCAGCAGCCCTGCGCGGGGAGCAGATACGCAGTATTTT

clone size: -
CDR3 length: 13
J gene: TRBJ2-1
V gene: TRBV3-1/TRBV3-2
D gene: -
CDR3 protein: CASSLMSGNEQFF
CDR3 DNA: TGTGCCAGCAGCCTAATGAGCGGGAATGAGCAGTTCTTC

clone size: -
CDR3 length: 13
J gene: TRBJ2-5
V gene: TRBV3-1/TRBV3-2
D gene: -
CDR3 protein: CASSPSGLETQYF
CDR3 DNA: TGTGCCAGCAGCCCTTCGGGTTTAGAGACCCAGTACTTC

clone size: -
CDR3 length: 14
J gene: TRBJ2-7
V gene: TRBV5-1
D gene: -
CDR3 protein: CASSLTRGRDEQYF
CDR3 DNA: TGCGCCAGCAGCTTAACGAGGGGCCGAGACGAGCAGTACTTC

clone size: -
CDR3 length: 13
J gene: TRBJ1-1
V gene: TRBV13
D gene: -
CDR3 protein: CASSLGLNTEAFF
CDR3 DNA: TGTGCCAGCAGCTTAGGCCTTAACACTGAAGCTTTCTTT

clone size: -
CDR3 length: 14
J gene: TRBJ1-2
V gene: TRBV2
D gene: TRBD1
CDR3 protein: CASSGQGGNYGYTF
CDR3 DNA: TGTGCCAGCAGCGGGCAGGGGGGGAACTATGGCTACACCTTC

clone size: -
CDR3 length: 13
J gene: TRBJ1-6
V gene: TRBV28
D gene: -
CDR3 protein: CASKQNYNSPLHF
CDR3 DNA: TGTGCCAGCAAGCAGAACTATAATTCACCCCTCCACTTT

clone size: -
CDR3 length: 14
J gene: TRBJ1-4
V gene: TRBV5-5
D gene: TRBD1
CDR3 protein: CASSPWTGDEKLFF
CDR3 DNA: TGTGCCAGCAGCCCCTGGACAGGGGACGAAAAACTGTTTTTT

clone size: once
CDR3 length: 13
J gene: TRBJ1-5
V gene: TRBV19
D gene: -
CDR3 protein: CASRRGSGQPQHF
CDR3 DNA: TGTGCCAGTAGAAGGGGTTCGGGCCAGCCCCAGCATTTT

clone size: -
CDR3 length: 19
J gene: TRBJ1-1
V gene: TRBV9
D gene: TRBD1
CDR3 protein: CASSVGLNRDRIENTEAFF
CDR3 DNA: TGTGCCAGCAGCGTAGGATTAAACCGGGACAGGATTGAGAACACTGAAGCTTTCTTT

clone size: once
CDR3 length: 13
J gene: TRBJ1-2
V gene: TRBV28
D gene: TRBD1
CDR3 protein: CASYLQGAGGYTF
CDR3 DNA: TGTGCCAGCTACTTACAGGGGGCAGGTGGCTACACCTTC

clone size: -
CDR3 length: 12
J gene: TRBJ1-2
V gene: TRBV3-1/TRBV3-2
D gene: -
CDR3 protein: CASSVGDYGYTF
CDR3 DNA: TGTGCCAGCAGCGTAGGAGACTATGGCTACACCTTC

clone size: -
CDR3 length: 14
J gene: TRBJ1-4
V gene: TRBV19
D gene: -
CDR3 protein: CASSQNRENEKLFF
CDR3 DNA: TGTGCCAGTAGTCAGAACAGGGAGAATGAAAAACTGTTTTTT

clone size: -
CDR3 length: 15
J gene: TRBJ1-1
V gene: TRBV27
D gene: -
CDR3 protein: CASFPWGAPNTEAFF
CDR3 DNA: TGTGCCAGCTTTCCTTGGGGGGCCCCGAACACTGAAGCTTTCTTT

clone size: -
CDR3 length: 15
J gene: TRBJ1-3
V gene: TRBV7-9
D gene: -
CDR3 protein: CASSPRGLSGNTIYF
CDR3 DNA: TGTGCCAGCAGCCCCCGGGGTTTGAGTGGAAACACCATATATTTT

clone size: -
CDR3 length: 14
J gene: TRBJ1-2
V gene: TRBV25-1
D gene: -
CDR3 protein: CASSDYGINYGYTF
CDR3 DNA: TGTGCCAGCAGTGATTACGGCATTAACTATGGCTACACCTTC

clone size: few
CDR3 length: 13
J gene: TRBJ1-2
V gene: TRBV6-5
D gene: -
CDR3 protein: CASSLRTNYGYTF
CDR3 DNA: TGTGCCAGCAGTCTGAGGACCAACTATGGCTACACCTTC

clone size: -
CDR3 length: 15
J gene: TRBJ2-2
V gene: TRBV28
D gene: -
CDR3 protein: CASTLGGLNTGELFF
CDR3 DNA: TGTGCCAGCACCCTGGGGGGATTAAACACCGGGGAGCTGTTTTTT

clone size: -
CDR3 length: 17
J gene: TRBJ2-2
V gene: TRBV5-6
D gene: TRBD2
CDR3 protein: CASSFELAGGAAGELFF
CDR3 DNA: TGTGCCAGCAGCTTTGAACTAGCGGGAGGGGCGGCCGGGGAGCTGTTTTTT

clone size: few
CDR3 length: 15
J gene: TRBJ2-1
V gene: TRBV2
D gene: TRBD1
CDR3 protein: CASSQLMTGLNEQFF
CDR3 DNA: TGTGCCAGCAGTCAACTAATGACAGGGTTGAATGAGCAGTTCTTC

clone size: -
CDR3 length: 16
J gene: TRBJ1-2
V gene: TRBV5-5
D gene: -
CDR3 protein: CASSLRPGAEGYGYTF
CDR3 DNA: TGTGCCAGCAGCTTGCGGCCCGGGGCAGAGGGCTATGGCTACACCTTC

clone size: -
CDR3 length: 18
J gene: TRBJ2-2
V gene: TRBV2
D gene: TRBD2
CDR3 protein: CASSPGLAGGSDTGELFF
CDR3 DNA: TGTGCCAGCAGTCCCGGACTAGCGGGAGGTTCGGACACCGGGGAGCTGTTTTTT